A selection of T cell receptor beta chains follows, all from one sample in a study of T cells after yellow fever vaccination. TCRdb ran MiXCR on the 5' RACE reads and lists one entry per CDR3 protein. Of a few hundred thousand distinct CDR3 sequences in the sample, approximately 5.7% are singletons; the top ten hold 15%. The material was PBMCs, obtained 5 days after the yellow fever booster vaccination. Source of these receptors: a young man who received the YFV17D yellow fever vaccine. Both conserved end residues are part of each CDR3. The D gene is left open where the match is weak. Rows give clone size only sometimes, using once, few, many, or a class for an expanded clone.

v_gene: TRBV2
d_gene: .
j_gene: TRBJ1-1
abundance: many
CDR3nt: TGTGCCAGCAGGCCGGATGAGGCGGGGAACACTGAAGCTTTCTTT
CDR3aa: CASRPDEAGNTEAFF

v_gene: TRBV18
d_gene: .
j_gene: TRBJ1-5
abundance: many
CDR3nt: TGTGCCAGCTCACCGACGCGAAATGAACAGCATTTT
CDR3aa: CASSPTRNEQHF

v_gene: TRBV20-1
d_gene: .
j_gene: TRBJ2-7
abundance: many
CDR3nt: TGCAGTGCACCAACGGGGGGCCCTGGGGGCTACGAGCAGTACTTC
CDR3aa: CSAPTGGPGGYEQYF

v_gene: TRBV4-3
d_gene: .
j_gene: TRBJ2-7
abundance: .
CDR3nt: TGCGCCAGCAGCCAAGATGTGGCAGGGGCTCGTAGCTCCTACGAGCAGTACTTC
CDR3aa: CASSQDVAGARSSYEQYF

v_gene: TRBV7-2
d_gene: TRBD1
j_gene: TRBJ2-7
abundance: few
CDR3nt: TGTGCCAGCAGCTTACAGGGGACAGGGGCAGCGTACGAGCAGTACTTC
CDR3aa: CASSLQGTGAAYEQYF

v_gene: TRBV18
d_gene: .
j_gene: TRBJ2-1
abundance: many
CDR3nt: TGTGCCAGCCGAAGTGGGAGCTCCTACAATGAGCAGTTCTTC
CDR3aa: CASRSGSSYNEQFF

v_gene: TRBV4-2
d_gene: TRBD1
j_gene: TRBJ2-5
abundance: .
CDR3nt: TGTGCCAGCAGCCAACCGGGACAGGCCCAAGAGACCCAGTACTTC
CDR3aa: CASSQPGQAQETQYF

v_gene: TRBV2
d_gene: .
j_gene: TRBJ2-7
abundance: .
CDR3nt: TGTGCCAGCAGTCCTTCCTGGTCCCACGAGCAGTACTTC
CDR3aa: CASSPSWSHEQYF

v_gene: TRBV11-1
d_gene: TRBD2
j_gene: TRBJ2-2
abundance: many
CDR3nt: TGTGCCAGCAGCTTAGCCGTCGGGGCTAGCGGGGGTCCAACCGGGGAGCTGTTTTTT
CDR3aa: CASSLAVGASGGPTGELFF

v_gene: TRBV6-2/TRBV6-3
d_gene: .
j_gene: TRBJ2-5
abundance: few
CDR3nt: TGTGCCAGCAGTTTACCCTCTGGGGGCATGAAGACCCAGTACTTC
CDR3aa: CASSLPSGGMKTQYF

v_gene: TRBV5-1
d_gene: .
j_gene: TRBJ1-1
abundance: .
CDR3nt: TGCGCCAGCAGCTTGGCGGCCAGACAAGAGAACACTGAAGCTTTCTTT
CDR3aa: CASSLAARQENTEAFF

v_gene: TRBV12-3/TRBV12-4
d_gene: .
j_gene: TRBJ2-7
abundance: .
CDR3nt: TGTGCCAGCAGTTTTGAGTACCTCCGGGGCGAGCAGTACTTC
CDR3aa: CASSFEYLRGEQYF

v_gene: TRBV24-1
d_gene: .
j_gene: TRBJ2-1
abundance: many
CDR3nt: TGTGCCACCAGTGAACCCCAGGGTAATGAGCAGTTCTTC
CDR3aa: CATSEPQGNEQFF

v_gene: TRBV29-1
d_gene: TRBD2
j_gene: TRBJ2-5
abundance: few
CDR3nt: TGCAGCCTGACCGGGGGGGCAGATGAGACCCAGTACTTC
CDR3aa: CSLTGGADETQYF

v_gene: TRBV27
d_gene: .
j_gene: TRBJ2-5
abundance: many
CDR3nt: TGTGCCAGCCGAGTCGGACAAGCCCAAGAGACCCAGTACTTC
CDR3aa: CASRVGQAQETQYF

v_gene: TRBV4-3
d_gene: .
j_gene: TRBJ2-1
abundance: many
CDR3nt: TGCGCCAGCAGCCAAGATGGCAGCGGTAGGTACAATGAGCAGTTCTTC
CDR3aa: CASSQDGSGRYNEQFF

v_gene: TRBV20-1
d_gene: .
j_gene: TRBJ2-7
abundance: .
CDR3nt: TGCAGTGCTAGACCGGCGCTTGGGGGAAACTACGAGCAGTACTTC
CDR3aa: CSARPALGGNYEQYF

v_gene: TRBV7-9
d_gene: TRBD2
j_gene: TRBJ2-1
abundance: .
CDR3nt: TGTGCCAGCAGCTTTCTAGCGGGAGTTGATGAGCAGTTCTTC
CDR3aa: CASSFLAGVDEQFF

v_gene: TRBV7-2
d_gene: .
j_gene: TRBJ2-1
abundance: .
CDR3nt: TGTGCCAGCAGCCGAAACTCCTACAATGAGCAGTTCTTC
CDR3aa: CASSRNSYNEQFF

v_gene: TRBV3-1
d_gene: TRBD2
j_gene: TRBJ2-1
abundance: .
CDR3nt: TGTGCCAGCAGCCGATACACTAGCGGGAGATATGATGAGCAGTTCTTC
CDR3aa: CASSRYTSGRYDEQFF

v_gene: TRBV3-1
d_gene: .
j_gene: TRBJ2-3
abundance: .
CDR3nt: TGTGCCAGCAGCCAGAGGAGCATCGGCACAGATACGCAGTATTTT
CDR3aa: CASSQRSIGTDTQYF

v_gene: TRBV7-8
d_gene: TRBD2
j_gene: TRBJ2-5
abundance: .
CDR3nt: TGTGCCAGCAGCCCCCGGGGGGGGGGGAGAGAGACCCAGTACTTC
CDR3aa: CASSPRGGGRETQYF

v_gene: TRBV5-4
d_gene: TRBD2
j_gene: TRBJ2-3
abundance: few
CDR3nt: TGTGCCAGCAGCCTCTGGACTAGCGTCCGCACAGATACGCAGTATTTT
CDR3aa: CASSLWTSVRTDTQYF

v_gene: TRBV29-1
d_gene: .
j_gene: TRBJ2-1
abundance: few
CDR3nt: TGCAGTCCGTCCCAGGGCAATGAGCAGTTCTTC
CDR3aa: CSPSQGNEQFF

v_gene: TRBV12-3/TRBV12-4
d_gene: .
j_gene: TRBJ1-1
abundance: .
CDR3nt: TGTGCCAGCAGTTTCGATGGCGGGACTGAAGCTTTCTTT
CDR3aa: CASSFDGGTEAFF

v_gene: TRBV9
d_gene: .
j_gene: TRBJ2-7
abundance: .
CDR3nt: TGTGCCAGCAGAGTAATCCCAGACCCAACCTACGAGCAGTACTTC
CDR3aa: CASRVIPDPTYEQYF

v_gene: TRBV5-1
d_gene: TRBD1
j_gene: TRBJ2-7
abundance: .
CDR3nt: TGCGCCAGCAGCTGGACAGGCCCGAGCTCCTACGAGCAGTACTTC
CDR3aa: CASSWTGPSSYEQYF

v_gene: TRBV7-3
d_gene: .
j_gene: TRBJ2-3
abundance: many
CDR3nt: TGTGCCAGCAGCCCCGACCGGGGCGGAGATACGCAGTATTTT
CDR3aa: CASSPDRGGDTQYF

v_gene: TRBV7-6
d_gene: TRBD2
j_gene: TRBJ2-1
abundance: .
CDR3nt: TGTGCCAGCAGCCTCACTAGCGACATCAACAATGAGCAGTTCTTC
CDR3aa: CASSLTSDINNEQFF

v_gene: TRBV9
d_gene: .
j_gene: TRBJ2-1
abundance: many
CDR3nt: TGTGCCAGCAGCGTAGAAGTAGCCAACTCCTACAATGAGCAGTTCTTC
CDR3aa: CASSVEVANSYNEQFF

v_gene: TRBV18
d_gene: .
j_gene: TRBJ2-2
abundance: many
CDR3nt: TGTGCCAGCTCACCAGCGACAGGTCGGGACACCGGGGAGCTGTTTTTT
CDR3aa: CASSPATGRDTGELFF

v_gene: TRBV14
d_gene: .
j_gene: TRBJ2-7
abundance: few
CDR3nt: TGTGCCAGCAGCCAAGTCACAGGGTCTGGCGAGCAGTACTTC
CDR3aa: CASSQVTGSGEQYF

v_gene: TRBV2
d_gene: .
j_gene: TRBJ2-2
abundance: many
CDR3nt: TGTGCCAGCAGTGTAGTACGGGGCAACACCGGGGAGCTGTTTTTT
CDR3aa: CASSVVRGNTGELFF

v_gene: TRBV18
d_gene: .
j_gene: TRBJ2-1
abundance: few
CDR3nt: TGTGCCAGCTCCCCGGACAGCAGCAATGAGCAGTTCTTC
CDR3aa: CASSPDSSNEQFF

v_gene: TRBV25-1
d_gene: .
j_gene: TRBJ1-1
abundance: .
CDR3nt: TGTGCCAGCAAAGGGACAACGAACACTGAAGCTTTCTTT
CDR3aa: CASKGTTNTEAFF

v_gene: TRBV4-3
d_gene: .
j_gene: TRBJ1-5
abundance: .
CDR3nt: TGCGCCAGCAGCCAAGATACGTCCAATCAGCCCCAGCATTTT
CDR3aa: CASSQDTSNQPQHF

v_gene: TRBV25-1
d_gene: .
j_gene: TRBJ2-7
abundance: .
CDR3nt: TGTGCCAGCAGCGAGACGGGGATCTACGAGCAGTACTTC
CDR3aa: CASSETGIYEQYF

v_gene: TRBV7-2
d_gene: .
j_gene: TRBJ2-7
abundance: few
CDR3nt: TGTGCCAGCAGCTTAGGGGGGGCTCTACGGCTCGGGGAGCAGTACTTC
CDR3aa: CASSLGGALRLGEQYF

v_gene: TRBV21-1
d_gene: .
j_gene: TRBJ2-5
abundance: few
CDR3nt: TGTGCCAGCAGCAAAGCTTCCGACGACCTGGGGGAGACCCAGTACTTC
CDR3aa: CASSKASDDLGETQYF

v_gene: TRBV6-1
d_gene: TRBD2
j_gene: TRBJ2-3
abundance: .
CDR3nt: TGTGCCAGCAATATAGCGGGGCCCGCGGGTGCAGATACGCAGTATTTT
CDR3aa: CASNIAGPAGADTQYF

v_gene: TRBV12-5
d_gene: .
j_gene: TRBJ2-7
abundance: .
CDR3nt: TGTGCTAGTGGCTCGCTCTACGAGCAGTACTTC
CDR3aa: CASGSLYEQYF

v_gene: TRBV6-1
d_gene: .
j_gene: TRBJ2-3
abundance: .
CDR3nt: TGTGCCAGCAGTCAAACCCCCTCCGGGCAGGGCCGGCGGGTCGATACGCAGTATTTT
CDR3aa: CASSQTPSGQGRRVDTQYF

v_gene: TRBV10-3
d_gene: TRBD2
j_gene: TRBJ2-1
abundance: .
CDR3nt: TGTGTCATCATTCCGGGACTAGGGAGCAATGAGCAGTTCTTC
CDR3aa: CVIIPGLGSNEQFF

v_gene: TRBV7-2
d_gene: TRBD1
j_gene: TRBJ2-4
abundance: many
CDR3nt: TGTGCCAGCAGCTTAGGGGGACAGGGTATAGTTGGCCAGTACTTC
CDR3aa: CASSLGGQGIVGQYF

v_gene: TRBV6-5
d_gene: .
j_gene: TRBJ1-6
abundance: few
CDR3nt: TGTGCCAGCAGTTACTCGGCTTACAGTTCACCCCTCCACTTT
CDR3aa: CASSYSAYSSPLHF

v_gene: TRBV7-2
d_gene: TRBD1
j_gene: TRBJ2-7
abundance: many
CDR3nt: TGTGCCAGCAGCTTGACGGGACAGGGAAGATACGAGCAGTACTTC
CDR3aa: CASSLTGQGRYEQYF

v_gene: TRBV4-1
d_gene: TRBD1
j_gene: TRBJ1-2
abundance: few
CDR3nt: TGCGCCAGCAGGCCAAGTAGGGCAGGGGGTGACTATGGCTACACCTTC
CDR3aa: CASRPSRAGGDYGYTF

v_gene: TRBV20-1
d_gene: .
j_gene: TRBJ2-7
abundance: few
CDR3nt: TGCAGTGCTAGAGATGAGGATGGAGGTCGCGAGCAGTACTTC
CDR3aa: CSARDEDGGREQYF